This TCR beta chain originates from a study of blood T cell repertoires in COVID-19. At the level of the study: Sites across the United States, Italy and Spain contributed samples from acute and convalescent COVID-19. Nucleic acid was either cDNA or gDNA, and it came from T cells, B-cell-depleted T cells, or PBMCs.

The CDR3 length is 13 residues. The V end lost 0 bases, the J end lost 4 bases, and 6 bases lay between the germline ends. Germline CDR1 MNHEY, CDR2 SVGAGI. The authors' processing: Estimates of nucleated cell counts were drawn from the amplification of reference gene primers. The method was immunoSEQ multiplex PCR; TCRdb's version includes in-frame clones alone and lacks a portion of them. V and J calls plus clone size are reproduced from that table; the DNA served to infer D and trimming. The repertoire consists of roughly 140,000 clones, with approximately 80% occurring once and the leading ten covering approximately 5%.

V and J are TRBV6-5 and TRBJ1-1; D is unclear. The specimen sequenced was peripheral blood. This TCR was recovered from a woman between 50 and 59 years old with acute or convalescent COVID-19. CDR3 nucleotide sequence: TGTGCCAGCAGTTACTCTTTCCGCACTGAAGCTTTCTTT. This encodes CASSYSFRTEAFF.